Shown below are 20 T cell receptor beta chains from a single sample sequenced in a study of T cell responses to AZD1222 COVID-19 vaccine. The table came from immunoSEQ multiplex PCR; TCRdb's copy has only in-frame clones and leaves some out. Seen here are 84,000 or so clones, more than 90% observed once, and the top ten hold approximately 3%. The input for sequencing was peripheral blood, taken on day 0 of AZD1222 vaccination. All receptors derive from an adult in good health.

The chain employs TRBV10-2 and TRBJ1-2; no reliable D call. CDR3 size: 14 residues. V was trimmed by 0 bases and J by 0 bases, leaving 5 bases between them. Germline V gene lookup returns CDR1 WSHSY and CDR2 SAAADI. The CDR3 is CASSESASNYGYTF. Here the CDR3 DNA reads TGCGCCAGCAGTGAGTCGGCGTCTAACTATGGCTACACCTTC.

The V gene is TRBV27, the J gene TRBJ1-2, with unresolved D. V lost 4 bases to trimming and J lost 8 bases, with 20 bases between them. Germline lookup yields CDR1 MNHEY and CDR2 SMNVEV (reference sequence). This CDR3 spans 15 amino acids. CDR3 bases: TGTGCCAGCAGTTCCAACCGCCAGGTAGTGGGAGGCTACACCTTC. It encodes CASSSNRQVVGGYTF.

The chain uses TRBV9 and TRBJ2-3; either TRBD1 or TRBD2 may fit D (5 bases each). From germline, CDR1 is SGDLS and CDR2 YYNGEE. V dropped 4 bases and J dropped 1 base, with 13 bases sitting between them. This CDR3 comprises 15 residues. The CDR3 protein is CASSSVVGGTDTQYF. In DNA, the CDR3 is TGTGCCAGCAGCTCCGTCGTGGGGGGCACAGATACGCAGTATTTT. Combining the CDR3 with reference TRBV9 and TRBJ2-3 gives the whole variable domain DSGVTQTPKHLITATGQRVTLRCSPRSGDLSVYWYQQSLDQGLQFLIQYYNGEERAKGNILERFSAQQFPDLHSELNLSSLELGDSALYFCASSSVVGGTDTQYFGPGTRLTVL.

The V call is TRBV5-1, the J call TRBJ2-7; D possibly matches TRBD1 or TRBD2 (6 bases each). The ends were cut back, 3 bases at V and 5 bases at J, with 15 bases in the middle. The CDR3 length is 14 residues. Germline V CDR1 and CDR2: SGHRS, YFSETQ. CDR3 sequence reads: CASSSSGAVHEQYF. CDR3 nucleotides: TGCGCCAGCAGCTCTTCGGGGGCGGTCCACGAGCAGTACTTC.

This clone came up a few times. The chain carries TRBV19 and TRBJ2-7; 9 bases are a match to TRBD1. The junction had 6 bases not matched to a gene; V was cut back by 3 bases and J by 3 bases. Germline assignment: CDR1 LNHDA and CDR2 SQIVND (reference sequence). This CDR3 is built from 15 residues. The CDR3 coding sequence is TGTGCCAGTAGTATTTCTAGGACAGGGGACTACGAGCAGTACTTC. It codes for CASSISRTGDYEQYF.

This clone was observed a handful of times. The chain joins TRBV19 to TRBJ1-5; 10 positions match TRBD1. CDR1 and CDR2 (germline): LNHDA, SQIVND (reference sequence). Losses at the gene ends were 6 bases for V and 3 bases for J; bases not matched to a gene: 2. The CDR3 has 14 amino acids. The CDR3 DNA reads TGTGCCAGTAGCGGACAGGGGGACAATCAGCCCCAGCATTTT. Amino acid sequence: CASSGQGDNQPQHF.

The V gene is TRBV5-4, the J gene TRBJ2-4, with D tentatively TRBD1 (5 bases). Germline CDR1 is SGHNT and CDR2 is YYREEE (reference sequence). The CDR3 is 14 amino acids. V was shortened by 2 bases and J by 0 bases, with 6 bases between the two germline ends. The CDR3 is CASSLGVAKNIQYF. CDR3 sequence (DNA): TGTGCCAGCAGCTTAGGGGTAGCCAAAAACATTCAGTACTTC.

The chain carries TRBV4-1 and TRBJ2-3, with D possibly matching TRBD2 (6 bases). With 1 base removed from V and 2 bases from J, the gap between germline ends came to 10 bases. CDR1 is MGHRA and CDR2 is YSYEKL in the germline V gene. The CDR3 length is 15 residues. The CDR3 loop is CASSQVGDFTDTQYF. CDR3 coding DNA: TGCGCCAGCAGCCAAGTCGGGGACTTCACAGATACGCAGTATTTT.

CDR3 region: CASSLRQGVDTQYF. The CDR3 coding sequence is TGCGCCAGCAGCCTAAGACAGGGAGTAGATACGCAGTATTTT. The chain links TRBV5-1 to TRBJ2-3; 7 nucleotides match TRBD1. Germline loops: CDR1 SGHRS, CDR2 YFSETQ. J lost 5 bases, V lost 4 bases, and 7 bases had no gene match. The CDR3 sequence is 14 residues long.

The chain uses TRBV2 and TRBJ2-1; TRBD2 agrees at 10 bases. The CDR3 runs 12 residues. The trim removed 6 bases at V and 14 bases at J, leaving 7 bases unmatched. The germline gives CDR1 SNHLY, CDR2 FYNNEI. The CDR3 coding sequence is TGTGCCAGCAGAGCGGGAGGGCTCTCGAAGTTCTTC. Residues: CASRAGGLSKFF.

The chain joins TRBV4-1 to TRBJ1-2; maybe TRBD1 (5 bases). V lost 0 bases and J 8 bases, leaving 10 bases between the germline ends. The germline CDR1 and CDR2 sequences are MGHRA and YSYEKL. The CDR3 spans 13 residues. In nucleotides, the CDR3 is TGCGCCAGCAGCCAAGATGGGGGGAGGGGCTACACCTTC. This encodes CASSQDGGRGYTF.

J is TRBJ1-5 and V is TRBV4-1, with TRBD1 matching over 8 bases. Germline V gene sequence: CDR1 MGHRA, CDR2 YSYEKL. This CDR3 region has 15 residues. Losses at the gene ends were 5 bases for V and 3 bases for J; bases not matched to a gene: 6. The CDR3 DNA follows: TGCGCCAGCAGCGAGCAGGGGGCCCCCAATCAGCCCCAGCATTTT. This sequence encodes CASSEQGAPNQPQHF.

The CDR3 loop reads CASSTGTRNPYF. CDR3 sequence (DNA): TGTGCCAGCAGTACCGGGACTAGGAATCCGTACTTC. The rearrangement links TRBV28 to TRBJ2-7, with 8 bases aligning to TRBD2. This CDR3 spans 12 amino acids. CDR1 and CDR2 (germline): MDHEN, SYDVKM. Unmatched junction bases numbered 9, after V lost 5 bases and J lost 12 bases. Looking up the rest from reference TRBV28 and TRBJ2-7 gives the full variable domain: DVKVTQSSRYLVKRTGEKVFLECVQDMDHENMFWYRQDPGLGLRLIYFSYDVKMKEKGDIPEGYSVSREKKERFSLILESASTNQTSMYLCASSTGTRNPYFGPGTRLTVT.

This chain links TRBV19 with TRBJ1-2, with 8 positions matching TRBD1. The junction had 7 bases not matched to a gene; V was cut back by 5 bases and J by 5 bases. Germline lookup yields CDR1 LNHDA and CDR2 SQIVND (reference sequence). This CDR3 has 14 residues. The CDR3 loop reads CASSPGQGRYGYTF. The CDR3 DNA follows: TGTGCCAGTAGTCCTGGACAGGGAAGGTATGGCTACACCTTC.

V gene TRBV12-3 or TRBV12-4 combines with J gene TRBJ2-5; D not certain. The CDR3 runs to 13 residues. V lost 4 bases and J lost 0, with 6 bases in between. This CDR3 reads CASSSGYQETQYF. As DNA, the CDR3 is TGTGCCAGCAGTTCAGGTTACCAAGAGACCCAGTACTTC.

This clone was picked up one time. The chain employs TRBV3-1 (or the pseudogene TRBV3-2) and TRBJ2-7, with D tentatively TRBD1 or TRBD2 (5 bases each). The germline V gene has CDR1 LGHDT and CDR2 YNNKEL (reference sequence). V lost 1 base, J lost 2 bases, and 27 bases lay in between. This CDR3 region has 20 residues. The CDR3 nucleotides are TGTGCCAGCAGCCAAGGCGATCGAAGGCGACGGGACGGATCTACCTACGAGCAGTACTTC. Protein sequence: CASSQGDRRRRDGSTYEQYF.

The chain joins TRBV11-2 to TRBJ2-1; possible D gene TRBD1, 6 bases. The CDR3 is 17 residues long. CDR1 and CDR2 from the germline V gene are SGHAT and FQNNGV. V was clipped by 1 base and J by 7 bases, with 20 bases between them. The CDR3 nucleotides read TGTGCCAGCAGCTTAGTGCCAGGGGACACTTCGCGGAATGAGCAGTTCTTC. Its translation is CASSLVPGDTSRNEQFF.

Concerning this clone: Its ends do not fully match the called genes, so a read error is possible. The chain has TRBV5-6 and TRBJ2-3, with 12 bases identical to TRBD1. Looked up from germline, CDR1 is SGHDT and CDR2 is YYEEEE. The CDR3 covers 18 residues. CDR3 protein: CASSINRSGTGGTDTQYF. The DNA for the CDR3 is TGTGCCAGCAGCATCAACCGGTCCGGGACAGGGGGCACGGATACGCAGTATTTT.

This clone showed up just once. This chain links TRBV6-5 with TRBJ2-3; no reliable D call. This CDR3 has 15 amino acids. V was shortened by 2 bases and J by 4 bases, with 13 bases between the two germline ends. Germline V gene lookup returns CDR1 MNHEY and CDR2 SVGAGI. The CDR3 DNA follows: TGTGCCAGCAGTTACGACTTATTCACCCCAGATACGCAGTATTTT. Protein sequence: CASSYDLFTPDTQYF.

This rearrangement joins TRBV7-2 to TRBJ1-4; 9 bases agree with TRBD1. This CDR3 region has 14 residues. V lost 5 bases, J lost 8 bases, and 6 bases stayed unmatched. The germline V gene has CDR1 SGHTA and CDR2 FQGNSA. The DNA of the CDR3 is TGTGCCAGCAGCAAGGACAGGGGCGGGGAAAAACTGTTTTTT. Translation gives CASSKDRGGEKLFF.